The clone carrying this TCR beta chain was counted only a few times. Its matching antigen is unknown. From germline, CDR1 is KGHSH and CDR2 LQKENI. The V and J ends lost 5 bases and 3 bases, in that order; junction bases with no gene match: 6. The CDR3 spans 15 residues. The data were obtained in a study of blood T cells in healthy people across ages. With a J-beta primer mix and a sample-barcoded 5' primer, a second PCR ran 7 to 11 cycles. A single record per CDR3 protein comes from TCRdb applying MiXCR to the 5' RACE reads. The sample includes fewer than 600,000 distinct CDR3 sequences, 25% to 35% of them seen just once. Study-wide findings and caveats: Estimates of total diversity, which came from one million sequenced T cells, were considered to be underestimates. Relative to aged donors, long-lived donors carried more naive CD4+ cells and displayed higher diversity.

These sequences were also reported in another study, on T cells of mothers and their children. As reported in that work: Every mother supplied over 8.5 million TCR beta CDR3 reads and every child around 3 million. Related and unrelated pairs show similar thymic shaping of TCR recombination output.

Sequenced: blood. The TCR originated in a boy aged 2 to 10 in good health. The chain recombines TRBV18 with TRBJ2-7; 11 bases match TRBD2. In DNA form, the CDR3 reads TGTGCCAGCTCAGCGGCCGGGACTAGCGGCTACGAGCAGTACTTC. It specifies CASSAAGTSGYEQYF.